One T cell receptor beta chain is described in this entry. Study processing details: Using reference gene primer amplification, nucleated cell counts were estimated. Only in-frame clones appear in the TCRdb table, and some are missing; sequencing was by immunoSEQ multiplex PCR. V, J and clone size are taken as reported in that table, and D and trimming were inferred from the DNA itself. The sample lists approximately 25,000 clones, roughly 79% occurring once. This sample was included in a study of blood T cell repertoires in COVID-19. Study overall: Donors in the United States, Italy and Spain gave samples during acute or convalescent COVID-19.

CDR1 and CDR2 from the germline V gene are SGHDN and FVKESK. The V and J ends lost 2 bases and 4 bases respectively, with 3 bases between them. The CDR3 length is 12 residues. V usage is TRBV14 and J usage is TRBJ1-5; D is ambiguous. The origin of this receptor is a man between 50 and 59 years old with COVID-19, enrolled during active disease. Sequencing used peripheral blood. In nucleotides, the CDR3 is TGTGCCAGCAGCCAATATAATCAGCCCCAGCATTTT. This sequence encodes CASSQYNQPQHF.